The source of this TCR beta chain is a study of T-cell reconstitution after alpha-beta-depleted transplantation in children. Regarding the study as a whole: The study traced high day-60 TCRbeta diversity in some patients to surviving recipient T cells and thymic progenitors.

This clonotype was seen a single time. As yet, its antigen is unknown. The TCRbeta library incorporated unique molecular identifiers. Each CDR3 protein gets one entry after TCRdb re-called the PCR reads with MiXCR. The table has 65,000 to 70,000 distinct CDR3 sequences, roughly 4.5% seen once. Germline assignment: CDR1 SNHLY and CDR2 FYNNEI. Trimming shortened V by 3 bases and J by 4 bases, and 12 bases separated the two germline ends. The CDR3 has 14 amino acids. The sample consisted of PBMCs, mostly from graft donor cells, taken 180 days after TCRalphabeta/CD19-depleted stem cell transplant. This chain links TRBV2 with TRBJ1-2, with D possibly TRBD1 on 6 matching bases. The receptor was derived from a boy under two years old who had a stem cell transplant for acute myeloid leukemia, so the T cells may come from the graft donor. The CDR3 bases are TGTGCCAGCAGTGATCGACAGGACCTCTATGGCTACACCTTC. Its protein product is CASSDRQDLYGYTF.